This entry is about one T cell receptor (beta chain). CDR3 length: 14 residues. Trimming shortened V by 3 bases and J by 1 base, and 9 bases separated the two germline ends. Germline V lookup: CDR1 MNHEY, CDR2 SMNVEV (reference sequence). It was with 60 Vbeta and 13 Jbeta primers that the PCR ran. Repertoires were generated with immunoSEQ multiplex PCR, while TCRdb's copy carries only in-frame clones and drops some. This sample yields around 260,000 clones, of which roughly 80% are seen a single time; about 0.3% belongs to the top ten. These data belong to a study of cytomegalovirus exposure and HLA in healthy donors. Study-wide context: Within an early data release were tens of millions of unique TCRs drawn from HLA-typed donors.

This receptor was taken from a girl aged 2 to 9 in good health and CMV-seronegative. The chain is built from TRBV27 and TRBJ1-1, with D uncertain. Material: PBMCs. The CDR3 bases are TGTGCCAGCAGTTTTGCACAGCAGAACACTGAAGCTTTCTTT. Protein product: CASSFAQQNTEAFF.